This T cell receptor (beta chain) was observed in a study of HIV-infected patients and healthy controls. Regarding the study as a whole: Slight age and sex differences between study cohorts did not explain the diversity differences.

Germline values: CDR1 DFQATT, CDR2 SNEGSKA (reference sequence). This CDR3 is built from 13 residues. Regarding this clonotype: Its antigen is not known. A clone one base away is much larger, so this may be a read error.

No cell fractionation was done, so the repertoire covers all unsorted peripheral blood T cells. Reverse transcription used about 510 ng RNA and constant-region primers for alpha and beta. Alpha and beta chain libraries were made separately by chain-specific third strand synthesis with multiplexing indices. One entry per CDR3 protein, called by TCRdb with MiXCR from the 5' RACE reads. The sample lists 10,000 to 12,000 distinct CDR3 sequences; 7% to 9% were seen once. This rearrangement joins TRBV20-1 to TRBJ1-1, with D unresolved. Specimen: blood. This clonotype was sampled from an adult in good health. In nucleotides, the CDR3 is TGCATTGCTAGGGCCCCCCCGGGGACTGAAGCTTTCTTT. This codes for CIARAPPGTEAFF.